This passage covers 14 T cell receptor beta chains from one sample sequenced in a study of cytomegalovirus exposure and HLA in healthy donors. The PCR used 60 Vbeta and 13 Jbeta primers. Produced via immunoSEQ multiplex PCR; TCRdb's table is partial and in-frame only. Of around 120,000 clones detected, around two thirds appear once; the ten largest clones hold 9.5%. The sequencing sample was made of PBMCs. The receptors were sampled from a middle-aged woman in good health and CMV-seropositive.

V is TRBV4-1 and J is TRBJ2-7, with TRBD2 matching over 8 bases. V dropped 0 bases and J dropped 2; count of bases not matched to a gene: 9. Germline CDR1 reads MGHRA; CDR2 reads YSYEKL. This CDR3 has 17 residues. CDR3: CASSQDRDSGITYEQYF. CDR3 coding DNA: TGCGCCAGCAGCCAAGATCGGGATAGCGGGATCACCTACGAGCAGTACTTC.

This clone was found a few times. The chain carries TRBV7-9 and TRBJ2-3, with 7 bases identical to TRBD1. The CDR3 is made up of 14 amino acids. Looked up from germline, CDR1 is SEHNR and CDR2 is FQNEAQ (reference sequence). J was trimmed by 5 bases and V by 3 bases; bases with no gene match: 5. The CDR3 here is CASSFRDSRDTQYF. CDR3 DNA: TGTGCCAGCAGCTTCAGGGACAGCCGAGATACGCAGTATTTT.

The chain is built from TRBV7-3 and TRBJ2-2; 9 nucleotides align to TRBD2. The V gene's germline CDR1 is SGHTA and CDR2 FQGTGA. The CDR3 has 17 residues. Trimming cost V 5 bases and J 5 bases; bases outside gene matches: 12. Written as DNA, the CDR3 is TGTGCCAGCAGCCCTAGCCGGCGACTAGCGGAAACCGGGGAGCTGTTTTTT. This gives the protein CASSPSRRLAETGELFF.

The chain links TRBV27 to TRBJ2-7; 10 positions match TRBD1. From germline, CDR1 is MNHEY and CDR2 SMNVEV (reference sequence). There are 14 residues in the CDR3. After removal of 6 bases from V and 1 base from J, the junction contained 3 bases not matched to a gene. DNA for the CDR3: TGTGCCAGCAGAGACAGGGGGCTGTCCTACGAGCAGTACTTC. As protein: CASRDRGLSYEQYF.

V and J are TRBV6-6 and TRBJ1-1; tentative D call: TRBD1 (6 bases). Germline V lookup: CDR1 MNHNY, CDR2 SVGAGI (reference sequence). The CDR3 runs 13 residues. Between the trimmed V and J ends, which lost 6 bases and 1 base, there was a span of 9 bases. The CDR3 reads CASRTDRNTEAFF. The CDR3 nucleotides are TGTGCCAGCAGAACGGACAGGAACACTGAAGCTTTCTTT.

The chain carries TRBV15 and TRBJ2-6; D ambiguous. Germline values: CDR1 LNHNV, CDR2 YYDKDF (reference sequence). V lost 0 bases to trimming and J lost 0 bases, with 9 bases between them. The CDR3 extends over 17 amino acids. CDR3 nucleotide sequence: TGTGCCACCAGCAGAGATTCCCAGGACTCTGGGGCCAACGTCCTGACTTTC. It yields the protein CATSRDSQDSGANVLTF.

The chain uses TRBV7-9 and TRBJ2-2, with D perhaps TRBD2 (6 bases). CDR1 and CDR2 (germline): SEHNR, FQNEAQ (reference sequence). The CDR3 loop spans 16 amino acids. The ends were cut back, 8 bases at V and 1 base at J, with 17 bases in the middle. The CDR3 loop reads CASCFLRGKNTGELFF. The DNA of the CDR3 is TGTGCCAGCTGTTTTCTTCGCGGGAAGAACACCGGGGAGCTGTTTTTT.

The rearrangement uses TRBV5-1 and TRBJ2-5; 9 bases map to TRBD2. The CDR3 consists of 14 residues. Per germline, CDR1 SGHRS and CDR2 YFSETQ. The ends lost 3 bases at V and 11 bases at J; junction bases unmatched: 11. The CDR3: CASSSQREAREQYF. In DNA, the CDR3 is TGCGCCAGCAGCTCACAGCGGGAGGCGAGGGAGCAGTACTTC.

This chain uses TRBV7-9 with TRBJ2-7; 7 bases match TRBD2. The CDR3 runs to 17 residues. CDR1 and CDR2 (germline): SEHNR, FQNEAQ (reference sequence). V shed 4 bases and J 5 bases; nucleotides not matched to a gene: 17. CDR3 in DNA: TGTGCCAGCAGCTCACCGGATGGGAGGGCCCCTTGGGACGAGCAGTACTTC. Protein: CASSSPDGRAPWDEQYF.

The chain joins TRBV4-2 to TRBJ2-5, with 8 bases identical to TRBD2. CDR1 and CDR2 from the germline V gene are LGHNA and YNFKEQ. The CDR3 sequence is 16 residues long. J gave up 0 bases and V 1 base, and 4 bases lay outside the gene matches. The CDR3 protein is CASSQGGSGDQETQYF. Written as DNA, the CDR3 is TGTGCCAGCAGCCAAGGGGGTAGCGGGGACCAAGAGACCCAGTACTTC.

This chain links TRBV19 with TRBJ2-6; no clear D. The length of the CDR3 is 13 residues. V gave up 4 bases and J gave up 4 bases, with 5 bases separating them. Germline values: CDR1 LNHDA, CDR2 SQIVND (reference sequence). CDR3: CASSTRGANVLTF. CDR3 nucleotide sequence: TGTGCCAGTAGTACCAGGGGGGCCAACGTCCTGACTTTC.

Points on this clone: Relative to the germline gene, one junction end is altered; a read error may explain this. The chain is built from TRBV7-9 and TRBJ1-1; D gene unclear. The germline gives CDR1 SEHNR, CDR2 FQNEAQ (reference sequence). This CDR3 has 12 residues. CDR3 nucleotide sequence: TGTTCCAGCAGCTTAGTTGACTTTGGAGCTTTCTTT. It yields the protein CSSSLVDFGAFF. Full variable domain (missing parts from reference TRBV7-9 and TRBJ1-1): DTGVSQNPRHKITKRGQNVTFRCDPISEHNRLYWYRQTLGQGPEFLTYFQNEAQLEKSRLLSDRFSAERPKGSFSTLEIQRTEQGDSAMYLCSSSLVDFGAFFGQGTRLTVV.

As regards this clone: A read error may produce the germline difference seen at one junction end. This chain links TRBV7-9 with TRBJ2-1, with TRBD2 matching over 9 bases. Germline CDR1 and CDR2: SEHNR and FQNEAQ (reference sequence). The CDR3 spans 15 residues. CDR3 sequence: CSSSLSGSSYNEQFF. The CDR3 DNA follows: TGTTCCAGCAGCCTTAGCGGGAGCTCCTACAATGAGCAGTTCTTC.

V and J are TRBV7-2 and TRBJ2-1; D remains ambiguous. V was shortened by 3 bases and J by 0 bases, with 9 bases between the two germline ends. This CDR3 has 15 residues. From germline, CDR1 is SGHTA and CDR2 FQGNSA. CDR3: CASSFDTSSYNEQFF. The CDR3 DNA sequence: TGTGCCAGCAGCTTCGACACAAGCTCCTACAATGAGCAGTTCTTC.